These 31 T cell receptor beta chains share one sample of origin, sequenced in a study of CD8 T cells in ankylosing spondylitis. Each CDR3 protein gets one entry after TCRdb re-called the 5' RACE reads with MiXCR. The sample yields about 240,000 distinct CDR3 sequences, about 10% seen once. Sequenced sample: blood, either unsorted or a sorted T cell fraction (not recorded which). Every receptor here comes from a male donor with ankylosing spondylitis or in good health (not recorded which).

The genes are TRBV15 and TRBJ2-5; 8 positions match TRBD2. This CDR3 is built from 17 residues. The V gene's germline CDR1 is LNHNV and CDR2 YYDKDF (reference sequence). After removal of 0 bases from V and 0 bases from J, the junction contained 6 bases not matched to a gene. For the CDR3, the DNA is TGTGCCACCAGCAGAGATCTGGCGGGGGGAAACCAAGAGACCCAGTACTTC. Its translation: CATSRDLAGGNQETQYF.

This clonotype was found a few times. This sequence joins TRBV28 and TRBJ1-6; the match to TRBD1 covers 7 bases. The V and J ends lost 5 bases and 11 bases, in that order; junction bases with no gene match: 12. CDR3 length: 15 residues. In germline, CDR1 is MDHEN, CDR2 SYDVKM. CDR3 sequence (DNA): TGTGCCAGCAGTCCCACAGACAGGGACCAGCCACCCCTCCACTTT. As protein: CASSPTDRDQPPLHF. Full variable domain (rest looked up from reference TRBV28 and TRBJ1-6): DVKVTQSSRYLVKRTGEKVFLECVQDMDHENMFWYRQDPGLGLRLIYFSYDVKMKEKGDIPEGYSVSREKKERFSLILESASTNQTSMYLCASSPTDRDQPPLHFGNGTRLTVT.

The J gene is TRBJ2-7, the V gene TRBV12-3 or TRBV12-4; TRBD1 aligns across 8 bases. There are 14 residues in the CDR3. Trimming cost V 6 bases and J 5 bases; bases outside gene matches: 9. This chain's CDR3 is CASSLQTGVHEQYF. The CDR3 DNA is TGTGCCAGCAGCCTCCAGACAGGGGTCCACGAGCAGTACTTC.

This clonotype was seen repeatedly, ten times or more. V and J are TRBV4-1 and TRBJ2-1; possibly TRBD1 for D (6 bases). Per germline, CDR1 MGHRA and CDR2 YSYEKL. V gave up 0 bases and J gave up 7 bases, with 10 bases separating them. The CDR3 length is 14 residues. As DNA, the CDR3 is TGCGCCAGCAGCCAAGATACAGGGTGGAATGAGCAGTTCTTC. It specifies CASSQDTGWNEQFF.

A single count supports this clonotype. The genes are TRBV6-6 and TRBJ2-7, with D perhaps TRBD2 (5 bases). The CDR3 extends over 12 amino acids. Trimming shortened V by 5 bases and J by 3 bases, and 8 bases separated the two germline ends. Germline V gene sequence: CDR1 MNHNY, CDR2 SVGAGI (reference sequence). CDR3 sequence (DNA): TGTGCCAGCAGTGCCGAGGGCTACGAGCAGTACTTC. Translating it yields CASSAEGYEQYF.

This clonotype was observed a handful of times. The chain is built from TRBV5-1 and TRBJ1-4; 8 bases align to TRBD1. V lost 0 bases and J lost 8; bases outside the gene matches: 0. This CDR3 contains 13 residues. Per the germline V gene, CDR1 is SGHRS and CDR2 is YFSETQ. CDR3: CASSLGDREKLFF. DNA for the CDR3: TGCGCCAGCAGCTTGGGGGACAGGGAAAAACTGTTTTTT. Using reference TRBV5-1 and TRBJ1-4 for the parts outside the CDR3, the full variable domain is KAGVTQTPRYLIKTRGQQVTLSCSPISGHRSVSWYQQTPGQGLQFLFEYFSETQRNKGNFPGRFSGRQFSNSRSEMNVSTLELGDSALYLCASSLGDREKLFFGSGTQLSVL.

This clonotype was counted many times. The chain's CDR3 is CASRYIGNTEAFF. The CDR3 region has the DNA TGTGCCAGCAGATATATCGGGAACACTGAAGCTTTCTTT. The V call is TRBV6-6, the J call TRBJ1-1; no firm D call. This CDR3 has 13 amino acids. Germline V CDR1 and CDR2: MNHNY, SVGAGI (reference sequence). V lost 6 bases and J lost 1, with 9 bases in between.

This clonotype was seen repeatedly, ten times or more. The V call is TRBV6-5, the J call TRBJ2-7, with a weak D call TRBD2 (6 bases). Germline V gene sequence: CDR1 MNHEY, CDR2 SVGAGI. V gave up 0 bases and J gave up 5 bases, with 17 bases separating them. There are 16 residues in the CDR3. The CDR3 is CASSYSSGLPTNEQYF. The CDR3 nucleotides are TGTGCCAGCAGTTACTCGTCGGGACTCCCGACCAACGAGCAGTACTTC.

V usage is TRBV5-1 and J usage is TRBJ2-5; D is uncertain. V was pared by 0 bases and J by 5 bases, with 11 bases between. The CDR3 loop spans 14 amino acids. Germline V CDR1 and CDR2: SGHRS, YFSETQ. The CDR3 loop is CASSLDTIRETQYF. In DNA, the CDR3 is TGCGCCAGCAGCTTGGACACGATCCGGGAGACCCAGTACTTC.

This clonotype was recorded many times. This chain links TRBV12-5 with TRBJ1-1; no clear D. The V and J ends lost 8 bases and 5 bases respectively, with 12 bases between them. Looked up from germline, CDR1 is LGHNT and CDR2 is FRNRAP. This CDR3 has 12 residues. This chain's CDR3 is CASQDRGTEAFF. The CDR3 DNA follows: TGTGCTAGTCAGGACCGGGGAACTGAAGCTTTCTTT.

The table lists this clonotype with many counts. CDR3 loop: CSTGGGASGNTIYF. The CDR3, as DNA: TGCAGTACCGGGGGGGGGGCTTCTGGAAACACCATATATTTT. The V call is TRBV20-1, the J call TRBJ1-3, with D perhaps TRBD1 (6 bases). V lost 8 bases, J lost 1 base, and 15 bases lay in between. The CDR3 spans 14 residues. Germline V gives CDR1 DFQATT, CDR2 SNEGSKA (reference sequence).

The CDR3 spells CASRRGLTEYADTQYF. The DNA for the CDR3 is TGCGCCAGCAGACGGGGACTCACAGAGTACGCAGATACGCAGTATTTT. V gene TRBV5-1 combines with J gene TRBJ2-3, with a weak D call TRBD2 (6 bases). V was trimmed by 5 bases and J by 4 bases, leaving 20 bases between them. The germline CDR1 and CDR2 sequences are SGHRS and YFSETQ. This CDR3 has 16 amino acids.

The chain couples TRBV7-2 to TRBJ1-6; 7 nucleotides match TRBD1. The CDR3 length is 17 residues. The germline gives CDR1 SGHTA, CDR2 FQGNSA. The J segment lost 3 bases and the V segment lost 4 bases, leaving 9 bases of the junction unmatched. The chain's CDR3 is CASSSRVWDSYNSPLHF. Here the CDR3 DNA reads TGTGCCAGCAGCTCTAGGGTATGGGACAGCTATAATTCACCCCTCCACTTT.

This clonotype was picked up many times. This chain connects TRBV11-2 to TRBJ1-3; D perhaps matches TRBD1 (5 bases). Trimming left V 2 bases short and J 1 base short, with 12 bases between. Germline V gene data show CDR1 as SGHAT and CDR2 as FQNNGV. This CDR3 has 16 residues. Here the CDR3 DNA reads TGTGCCAGCAGCTTAAGTGGCAGGGCTTCTGGAAACACCATATATTTT. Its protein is CASSLSGRASGNTIYF. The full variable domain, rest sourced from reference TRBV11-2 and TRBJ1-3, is EAGVAQSPRYKIIEKRQSVAFWCNPISGHATLYWYQQILGQGPKLLIQFQNNGVVDDSQLPKDRFSAERLKGVDSTLKIQPAKLEDSAVYLCASSLSGRASGNTIYFGEGSWLTVV.

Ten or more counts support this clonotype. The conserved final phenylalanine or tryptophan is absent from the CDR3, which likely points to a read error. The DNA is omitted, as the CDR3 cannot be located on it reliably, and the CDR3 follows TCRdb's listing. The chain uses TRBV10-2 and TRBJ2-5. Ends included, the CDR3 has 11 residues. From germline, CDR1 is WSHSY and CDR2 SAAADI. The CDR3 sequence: CASSESAWSPL.

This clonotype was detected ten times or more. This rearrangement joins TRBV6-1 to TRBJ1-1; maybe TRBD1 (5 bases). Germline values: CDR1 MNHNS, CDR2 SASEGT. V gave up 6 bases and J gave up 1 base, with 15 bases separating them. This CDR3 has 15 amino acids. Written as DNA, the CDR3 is TGTGCCAGCAGAGTTGGGCAGGGCGCGAACACTGAAGCTTTCTTT. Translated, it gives CASRVGQGANTEAFF.

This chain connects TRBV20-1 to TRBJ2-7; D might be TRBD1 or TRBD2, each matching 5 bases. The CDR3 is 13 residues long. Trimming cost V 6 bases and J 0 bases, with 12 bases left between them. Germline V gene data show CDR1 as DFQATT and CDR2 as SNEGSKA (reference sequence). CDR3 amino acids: CSADTTSSYEQYF. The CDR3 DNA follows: TGCAGTGCGGACACCACTAGCTCCTACGAGCAGTACTTC.

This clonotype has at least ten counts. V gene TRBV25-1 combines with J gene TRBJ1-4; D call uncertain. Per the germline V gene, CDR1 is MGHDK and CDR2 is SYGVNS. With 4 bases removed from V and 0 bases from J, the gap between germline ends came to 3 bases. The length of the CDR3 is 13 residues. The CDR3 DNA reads TGTGCCAGCAGTGGGCCAACTAATGAAAAACTGTTTTTT. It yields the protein CASSGPTNEKLFF.

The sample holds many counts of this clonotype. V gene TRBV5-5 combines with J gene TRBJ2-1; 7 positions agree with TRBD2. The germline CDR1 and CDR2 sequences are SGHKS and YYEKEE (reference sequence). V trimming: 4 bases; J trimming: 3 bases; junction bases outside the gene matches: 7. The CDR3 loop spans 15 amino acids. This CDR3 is CASSPALADYNEQFF. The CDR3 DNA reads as TGTGCCAGCAGCCCCGCCCTAGCGGACTACAATGAGCAGTTCTTC.

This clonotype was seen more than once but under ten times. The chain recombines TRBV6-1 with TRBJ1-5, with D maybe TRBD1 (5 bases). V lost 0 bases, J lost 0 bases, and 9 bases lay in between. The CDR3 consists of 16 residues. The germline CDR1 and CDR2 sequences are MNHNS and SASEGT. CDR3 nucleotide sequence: TGTGCCAGCAGTGAAGCGACAGCCTATAGCAATCAGCCCCAGCATTTT. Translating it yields CASSEATAYSNQPQHF.

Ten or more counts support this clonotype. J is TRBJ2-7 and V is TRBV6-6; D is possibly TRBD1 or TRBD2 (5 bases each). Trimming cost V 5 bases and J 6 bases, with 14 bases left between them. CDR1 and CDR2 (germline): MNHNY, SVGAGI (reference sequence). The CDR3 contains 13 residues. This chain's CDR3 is CASSTGAGTEQYF. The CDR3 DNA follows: TGTGCCAGCAGTACTGGGGCAGGGACCGAGCAGTACTTC.

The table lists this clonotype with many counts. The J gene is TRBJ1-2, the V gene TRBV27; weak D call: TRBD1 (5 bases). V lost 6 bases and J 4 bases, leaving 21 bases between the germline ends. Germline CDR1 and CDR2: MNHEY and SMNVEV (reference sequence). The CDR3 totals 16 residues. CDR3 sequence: CASRSQGSLIPYGYTF. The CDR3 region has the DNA TGTGCCAGCAGATCCCAGGGTTCCCTCATCCCCTATGGCTACACCTTC.

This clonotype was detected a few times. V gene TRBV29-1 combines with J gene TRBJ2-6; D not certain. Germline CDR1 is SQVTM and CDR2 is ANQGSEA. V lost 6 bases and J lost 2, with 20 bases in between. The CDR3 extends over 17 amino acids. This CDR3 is CSVPTGLLGPGANVLTF. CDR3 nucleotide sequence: TGCAGCGTACCAACCGGCCTCTTGGGTCCTGGGGCCAACGTCCTGACTTTC.

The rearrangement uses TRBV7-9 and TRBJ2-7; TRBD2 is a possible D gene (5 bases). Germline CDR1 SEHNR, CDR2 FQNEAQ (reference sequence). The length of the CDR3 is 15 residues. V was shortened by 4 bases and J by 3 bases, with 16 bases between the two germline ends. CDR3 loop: CASSSDGLRDYEQYF. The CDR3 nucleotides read TGTGCCAGCAGCTCGGACGGACTCAGAGACTACGAGCAGTACTTC. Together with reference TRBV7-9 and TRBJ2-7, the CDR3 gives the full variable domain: DTGVSQNPRHKITKRGQNVTFRCDPISEHNRLYWYRQTLGQGPEFLTYFQNEAQLEKSRLLSDRFSAERPKGSFSTLEIQRTEQGDSAMYLCASSSDGLRDYEQYFGPGTRLTVT.

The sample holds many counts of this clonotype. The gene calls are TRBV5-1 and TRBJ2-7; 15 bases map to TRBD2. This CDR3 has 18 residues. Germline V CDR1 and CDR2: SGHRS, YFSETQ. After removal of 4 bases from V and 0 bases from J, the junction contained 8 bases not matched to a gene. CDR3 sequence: CASSPGTSGGLTSYEQYF. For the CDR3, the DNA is TGCGCCAGCAGCCCGGGGACTAGCGGGGGGTTAACCTCCTACGAGCAGTACTTC.

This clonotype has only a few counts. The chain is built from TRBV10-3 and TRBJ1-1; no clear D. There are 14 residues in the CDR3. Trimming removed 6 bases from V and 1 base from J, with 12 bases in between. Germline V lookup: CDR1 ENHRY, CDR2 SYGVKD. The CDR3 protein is CAIRENPANTEAFF. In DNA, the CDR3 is TGTGCCATCAGAGAAAACCCAGCGAACACTGAAGCTTTCTTT.

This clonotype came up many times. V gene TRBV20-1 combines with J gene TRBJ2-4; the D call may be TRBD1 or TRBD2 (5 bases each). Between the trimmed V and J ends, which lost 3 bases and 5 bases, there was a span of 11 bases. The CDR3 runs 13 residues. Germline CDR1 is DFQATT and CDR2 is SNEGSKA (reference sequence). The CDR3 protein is CSARGQGENIQYF. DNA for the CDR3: TGCAGTGCTAGGGGGCAGGGAGAAAACATTCAGTACTTC.

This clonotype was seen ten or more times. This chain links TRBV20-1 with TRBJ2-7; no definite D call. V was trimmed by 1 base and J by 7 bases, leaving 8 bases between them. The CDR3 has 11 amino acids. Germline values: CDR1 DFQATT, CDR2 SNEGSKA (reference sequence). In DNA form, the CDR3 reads TGCAGTGCTAGAGCAGACGGAGAGCAGTACTTC. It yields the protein CSARADGEQYF.

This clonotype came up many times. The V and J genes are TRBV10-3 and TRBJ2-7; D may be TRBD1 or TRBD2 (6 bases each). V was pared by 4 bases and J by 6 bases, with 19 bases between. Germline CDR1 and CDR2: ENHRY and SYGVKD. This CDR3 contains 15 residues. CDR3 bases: TGTGCCATCAGTGCGCCCCAAGCAGGGGAGGTCGAGCAGTACTTC. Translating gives CAISAPQAGEVEQYF.

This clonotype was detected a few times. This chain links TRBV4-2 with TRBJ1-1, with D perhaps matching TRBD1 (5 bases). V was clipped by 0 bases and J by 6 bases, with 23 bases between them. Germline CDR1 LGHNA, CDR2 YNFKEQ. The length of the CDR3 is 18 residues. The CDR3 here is CASSQDHRFRERSSEAFF. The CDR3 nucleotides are TGTGCCAGCAGCCAAGATCATCGGTTCAGGGAGCGCAGCTCTGAAGCTTTCTTT.

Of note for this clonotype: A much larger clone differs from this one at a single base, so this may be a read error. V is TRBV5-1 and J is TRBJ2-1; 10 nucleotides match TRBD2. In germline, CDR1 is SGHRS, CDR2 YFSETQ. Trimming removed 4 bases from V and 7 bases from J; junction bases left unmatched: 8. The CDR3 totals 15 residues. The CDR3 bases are TGCGCCAGCAGCGGACGAGCGGGGGGGCTTAATGAGCAGTTCTTC. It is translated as CASSGRAGGLNEQFF.